One and the same sample provided the 12 T cell receptor beta chains below, sequenced in a study of OX40 agonist ivuxolimab in advanced cancers. The method was immunoSEQ multiplex PCR; TCRdb's version includes in-frame clones alone and lacks a portion of them. The sample consists of approximately 100,000 clones, approximately 90% of them appearing once. The material was CD4+ or CD8+ T cells sorted from blood, obtained in a trial of the OX40 agonist ivuxolimab. These receptors were collected from an adult with an advanced solid tumor such as melanoma, head and neck, liver or kidney cancer.

The sample holds one count of this clone. At the DNA level, this CDR3 is encoded by other sequences in the same sample as well. The chain links TRBV6-4 to TRBJ1-2, with D uncertain. The germline gives CDR1 MRHNA, CDR2 SNTAGT. V was cut by 0 bases and J by 8 bases, with 4 bases left in between. This CDR3 has 11 residues. The DNA of the CDR3 is TGTGCCAGCAGTGACTCGAGAGGCTACACCTTC. Its protein is CASSDSRGYTF.

The rearrangement uses TRBV27 and TRBJ2-7, with 10 nucleotides matching TRBD2. V dropped 5 bases and J dropped 1; count of bases not matched to a gene: 8. Germline assignment: CDR1 MNHEY and CDR2 SMNVEV (reference sequence). The CDR3 runs to 16 residues. In nucleotides, the CDR3 is TGTGCCAGCAGTCCGCATCTAGCGGGGGAATCCTACGAGCAGTACTTC. Its translation is CASSPHLAGESYEQYF.

This chain uses TRBV7-6 with TRBJ1-2; D ambiguous. Trimming took off 7 bases at V and 2 bases at J, with 8 bases between the two ends. This CDR3 spans 12 amino acids. CDR1 and CDR2 from the germline V gene are SGHVS and FNYEAQ. The CDR3, as DNA: TGTGCCAGCACCCCTTTGAACTATGGCTACACCTTC. It translates to CASTPLNYGYTF.

The chain employs TRBV10-2 and TRBJ1-4; D is possibly TRBD1 (5 bases). CDR1 and CDR2 from the germline V gene are WSHSY and SAAADI. The CDR3 extends over 19 amino acids. V lost 3 bases and J lost 6, with 26 bases in between. The CDR3 sequence: CASSDEPSGTGIGHEKLFF. As DNA, the CDR3 is TGCGCCAGCAGTGACGAACCATCGGGAACAGGAATAGGGCATGAAAAACTGTTTTTT.

The V call is TRBV5-1, the J call TRBJ1-1; TRBD1 might be the D (6 bases). Trimming removed 2 bases from V and 0 bases from J, with 17 bases in between. The CDR3 has 17 residues. The germline V gene has CDR1 SGHRS and CDR2 YFSETQ. The CDR3 is CASSFSTGTALNTEAFF. The CDR3 DNA is TGCGCCAGCAGCTTCTCGACAGGAACCGCCCTGAACACTGAAGCTTTCTTT.

In its sample, this clone was seen a few times. This sequence joins TRBV28 and TRBJ2-5; 8 bases agree with TRBD2. Germline values: CDR1 MDHEN, CDR2 SYDVKM. J was trimmed by 4 bases and V by 3 bases; bases with no gene match: 13. This CDR3 is built from 17 residues. The CDR3 DNA sequence: TGTGCCAGCAGTTTGGGTAGTGGGCGGGGGGTTCGAGAGACCCAGTACTTC. Encoded protein: CASSLGSGRGVRETQYF.

The J gene is TRBJ1-2, the V gene TRBV6-5; D perhaps matches TRBD1 (6 bases). Germline CDR1 reads MNHEY; CDR2 reads SVGAGI. The CDR3 extends over 14 amino acids. Trimming removed 4 bases at V and 5 bases at J, with 14 bases between. The CDR3 spells CASSLQGLGYGYTF. In DNA, the CDR3 is TGTGCCAGCAGTTTACAGGGACTCGGGTATGGCTACACCTTC.

A few counts support this clone. The genes are TRBV30 and TRBJ1-5, with D possibly TRBD1 on 5 matching bases. The V end lost 2 bases, the J end lost 7 bases, and 15 bases lay between the germline ends. This CDR3 comprises 14 residues. Germline V gene lookup returns CDR1 GTSNPN and CDR2 SVGIG (reference sequence). The CDR3 here is CAWSPSVGEQPQHF. In DNA form, the CDR3 reads TGTGCCTGGAGTCCCTCCGTAGGGGAACAGCCCCAGCATTTT. The variable domain in full, with the rest retrieved from reference TRBV30 and TRBJ1-5, is SQTIHQWPATLVQPVGSPLSLECTVEGTSNPNLYWYRQAAGRGLQLLFYSVGIGQISSEVPQNLSASRPQDRQFILSSKKLLLSDSGFYLCAWSPSVGEQPQHFGDGTRLSIL.

V usage is TRBV28 and J usage is TRBJ2-7; D gene unclear. Per the germline V gene, CDR1 is MDHEN and CDR2 is SYDVKM. CDR3 length: 13 amino acids. V lost 3 bases to trimming and J lost 2 bases, with 8 bases between them. The CDR3 here is CASSLDGAYEQYF. The CDR3 nucleotides read TGTGCCAGCAGTTTGGACGGAGCCTACGAGCAGTACTTC.

The chain recombines TRBV27 with TRBJ2-7, with D possibly being TRBD2 (5 bases). This CDR3 region has 14 residues. V was clipped by 5 bases and J by 2 bases, with 13 bases between them. Germline loops: CDR1 MNHEY, CDR2 SMNVEV (reference sequence). The CDR3 sequence is CASSKTRTTYEQYF. CDR3 coding DNA: TGTGCCAGCAGTAAAACTAGAACCACCTACGAGCAGTACTTC.

The chain employs TRBV5-4 and TRBJ1-6, with TRBD1 as a possible D gene (5 bases). Trimming took 4 bases from V and 10 from J, leaving 18 bases between them. Germline values: CDR1 SGHNT, CDR2 YYREEE (reference sequence). This CDR3 contains 15 residues. DNA of the CDR3: TGTGCCAGCAGCGGGACGGGGCAGGGAGGATCACCCCTCCACTTT. As protein: CASSGTGQGGSPLHF.

CDR3 DNA: TGCGCCAGCAGCCAAGGGAATAGGGGAATCGGCGAAAAACTGTTTTTT. Amino acids: CASSQGNRGIGEKLFF. The V gene is TRBV4-1, the J gene TRBJ1-4, with D possibly matching TRBD1 (5 bases). CDR1 MGHRA and CDR2 YSYEKL come from the germline V gene. V gave up 1 base and J gave up 8 bases, with 17 bases separating them. The CDR3 runs to 16 residues.